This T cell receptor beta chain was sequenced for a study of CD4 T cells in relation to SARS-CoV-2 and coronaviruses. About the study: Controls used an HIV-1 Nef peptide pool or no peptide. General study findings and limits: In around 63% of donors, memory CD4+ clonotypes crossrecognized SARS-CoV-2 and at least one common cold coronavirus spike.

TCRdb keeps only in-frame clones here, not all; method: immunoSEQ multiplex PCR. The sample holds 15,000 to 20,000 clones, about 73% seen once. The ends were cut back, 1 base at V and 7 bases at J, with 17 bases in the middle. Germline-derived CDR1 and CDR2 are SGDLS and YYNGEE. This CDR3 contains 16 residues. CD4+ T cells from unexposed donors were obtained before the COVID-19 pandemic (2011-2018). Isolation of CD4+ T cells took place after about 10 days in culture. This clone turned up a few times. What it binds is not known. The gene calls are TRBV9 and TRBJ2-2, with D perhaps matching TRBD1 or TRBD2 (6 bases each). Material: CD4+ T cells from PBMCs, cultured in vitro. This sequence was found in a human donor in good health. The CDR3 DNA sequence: TGTGCCAGCAGCGTATGGGACTCCCTCAGGGGCGGGGAGCTGTTTTTT. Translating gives CASSVWDSLRGGELFF.